Below are 7 T cell receptor beta chains sequenced from a single sample in a study of blood T cell repertoires in COVID-19. Clones were sequenced by immunoSEQ multiplex PCR, and TCRdb holds only the in-frame ones, with some missing. The repertoire holds fewer than 250,000 clones, with just over 85% as singletons. Sequenced material: peripheral blood. These receptors were obtained from a middle-aged man with acute or convalescent COVID-19.

The V gene is TRBV9, the J gene TRBJ1-3; no clear D gene. Trimming shortened V by 0 bases and J by 0 bases, and 10 bases separated the two germline ends. Germline V gene lookup returns CDR1 SGDLS and CDR2 YYNGEE. The CDR3 contains 16 residues. The chain's CDR3 is CASSVAPTVSGNTIYF. In DNA form, the CDR3 reads TGTGCCAGCAGCGTAGCTCCAACGGTCTCTGGAAACACCATATATTTT.

For this clone: The sample has other DNA sequences that encode this CDR3 too. This chain uses TRBV10-3 with TRBJ1-2; 8 nucleotides align to TRBD1. The CDR3 extends over 14 amino acids. Germline V gene lookup returns CDR1 ENHRY and CDR2 SYGVKD. V shed 2 bases, J shed 1 base, and the junction held 0 bases outside the gene matches. CDR3 region: CAISEGQGNYGYTF. In DNA form, the CDR3 reads TGTGCCATCAGTGAGGGACAGGGTAACTATGGCTACACCTTC.

The chain joins TRBV11-2 to TRBJ1-1; 7 bases align to TRBD1. Germline V gene sequence: CDR1 SGHAT, CDR2 FQNNGV. J lost 11 bases, V lost 5 bases, and 5 bases had no gene match. The CDR3 extends over 11 amino acids. The CDR3 loop reads CASSARDSAFF. As DNA, the CDR3 is TGTGCCAGCAGCGCTCGGGACAGTGCTTTCTTT.

The chain joins TRBV9 to TRBJ1-1; 7 nucleotides match TRBD1. In germline, CDR1 is SGDLS, CDR2 YYNGEE. V dropped 3 bases and J dropped 0; count of bases not matched to a gene: 2. CDR3 length: 14 residues. Here the CDR3 DNA reads TGTGCCAGCAGCGAGGGGGCCCTGAACACTGAAGCTTTCTTT. Amino acid sequence: CASSEGALNTEAFF.

The chain has TRBV27 and TRBJ1-3, with 10 bases aligning to TRBD1. Looked up from germline, CDR1 is MNHEY and CDR2 is SMNVEV (reference sequence). V was clipped by 5 bases and J by 0 bases; unmatched bases: 7. The CDR3 covers 17 residues. The CDR3 spells CASSPKGTGDSGNTIYF. As DNA, the CDR3 is TGTGCCAGCAGTCCCAAAGGGACAGGGGACTCTGGAAACACCATATATTTT.

The chain recombines TRBV27 with TRBJ2-5, with 9 positions matching TRBD1. V dropped 5 bases and J dropped 6; count of bases not matched to a gene: 7. The CDR3 loop spans 14 amino acids. Germline V gene sequence: CDR1 MNHEY, CDR2 SMNVEV (reference sequence). Here the CDR3 DNA reads TGTGCCAGCAGTGGACAGGGGCAAAAAAAGACCCAGTACTTC. Translated: CASSGQGQKKTQYF.

The chain couples TRBV19 to TRBJ2-1; no clear D gene. Trimming took off 6 bases at V and 6 bases at J, with 18 bases between the two ends. Germline CDR1 reads LNHDA; CDR2 reads SQIVND (reference sequence). The CDR3 runs 15 residues. The CDR3 bases are TGTGCCAGTAGACCCGCCTGGGCGATGGGCAATGAGCAGTTCTTC. Its translation is CASRPAWAMGNEQFF.